The next 27 T cell receptor beta chains were all read from a single sample in a study of cytomegalovirus exposure and HLA in healthy donors. PCR used 60 Vbeta primers and 13 Jbeta primers. Clones were read by immunoSEQ multiplex PCR, and TCRdb kept only the in-frame ones, dropping some. The sample includes about 120,000 clones, around 10% of them seen just once. The sample was PBMCs. The receptors here all came from a man in his thirties or forties in good health and CMV-seronegative.

There are a few counts of this clone. The chain combines TRBV7-9 with TRBJ2-7, with TRBD1 identical over 7 bases. Germline V gene sequence: CDR1 SEHNR, CDR2 FQNEAQ (reference sequence). With V trimmed by 1 base and J by 0 bases, 3 bases remained unmatched. The CDR3 is made up of 15 amino acids. CDR3 coding DNA: TGTGCCAGCAGCTTAGTGGGGACAGTCTCCTACGAGCAGTACTTC. Translating it yields CASSLVGTVSYEQYF.

This clone was observed a handful of times. The J gene is TRBJ1-1, the V gene TRBV10-3; D unresolved. V dropped 0 bases and J dropped 9 bases, with 8 bases sitting between them. The CDR3 loop spans 12 amino acids. In germline, CDR1 is ENHRY, CDR2 SYGVKD. The CDR3 nucleotides read TGTGCCATCAGTGAGTCTCTAGTTAAAGCTTTCTTT. The encoded protein is CAISESLVKAFF.

This clone was seen only a few times. The chain couples TRBV5-1 to TRBJ2-3; the D gene is possibly TRBD1 (5 bases). This CDR3 is built from 14 residues. Trimming left V 4 bases short and J 6 bases short, with 15 bases between. Looked up from germline, CDR1 is SGHRS and CDR2 is YFSETQ. CDR3 sequence (DNA): TGCGCCAGCAGCCCGAGTGGGGCCGGGGATACGCAGTATTTT. Its translation: CASSPSGAGDTQYF.

This clone occurred a few times. The DNA for the CDR3 is TGCGCCAGCAGCTTGAACCCCGGGACAGGGGGTGAAAAACTGTTTTTT. It specifies CASSLNPGTGGEKLFF. The chain carries TRBV5-1 and TRBJ1-4; TRBD1 agrees at 11 bases. The CDR3 is 16 amino acids. Losses at the gene ends were 1 base for V and 7 bases for J; bases not matched to a gene: 6. Germline loops: CDR1 SGHRS, CDR2 YFSETQ.

This clone was seen more than once but under ten times. Here the CDR3 reads CASSPRVFRASGVDTQYF. The CDR3 DNA follows: TGTGCCAGCAGCCCTAGGGTTTTCCGGGCCTCGGGGGTAGATACGCAGTATTTT. This sequence joins TRBV7-6 and TRBJ2-3, with TRBD2 as a possible D gene (6 bases). Germline CDR1 and CDR2: SGHVS and FNYEAQ. The CDR3 covers 18 residues. Trimming left V 5 bases short and J 5 bases short, with 26 bases between.

The CDR3 DNA is TGTGCCTGGAGGCCAGGGGGAGGCAATCAGCCCCAGCATTTT. This gives the protein CAWRPGGGNQPQHF. The chain recombines TRBV30 with TRBJ1-5, with 7 positions matching TRBD1. The CDR3 has 14 residues. Germline V lookup: CDR1 GTSNPN, CDR2 SVGIG (reference sequence). The junction had 4 bases not matched to a gene; V was cut back by 3 bases and J by 2 bases.

In this sample, this clone turned up a few times. The chain couples TRBV18 to TRBJ2-2; D call uncertain. This CDR3 has 13 residues. The V end lost 0 bases, the J end lost 6 bases, and 5 bases lay between the germline ends. CDR1 is KGHSH, CDR2 LQKENI, per germline. The CDR3 nucleotides are TGTGCCAGCTCACCACCGGTAGCCGGGGAGCTGTTTTTT. Translating it yields CASSPPVAGELFF.

This clone showed up just a few times. CDR3 sequence (DNA): TGCGCCAGCAGCTTGGACAGCGGGCGGGTTTTTGAAAAACTGTTTTTT. Its translation: CASSLDSGRVFEKLFF. The chain carries TRBV5-1 and TRBJ1-4; D uncertain. This CDR3 has 16 residues. Per germline, CDR1 SGHRS and CDR2 YFSETQ. V lost 0 bases and J 7 bases, leaving 16 bases between the germline ends.

About this clone itself: Other DNA sequences within the sample encode an identical CDR3. This rearrangement joins TRBV5-4 to TRBJ2-5; TRBD2 agrees at 8 bases. Germline assignment: CDR1 SGHNT and CDR2 YYREEE (reference sequence). Unmatched junction bases numbered 11, after V lost 1 base and J lost 6 bases. The CDR3 loop spans 16 amino acids. The DNA of the CDR3 is TGTGCCAGCAGCTTGCTAGCCCAGCGGGGGACCCAGACCCAGTACTTC. It specifies CASSLLAQRGTQTQYF.

The chain links TRBV27 to TRBJ1-4; possibly TRBD1 for D (6 bases). The V and J ends lost 6 bases and 8 bases respectively, with 16 bases between them. Germline-derived CDR1 and CDR2 are MNHEY and SMNVEV (reference sequence). This CDR3 has 14 amino acids. The CDR3 spells CASSRRLQGEKLFF. The CDR3 DNA reads TGTGCCAGCAGCCGGAGGTTACAGGGCGAAAAACTGTTTTTT.

This clone has only a few counts. The chain combines TRBV9 with TRBJ1-6; D not resolved. Trimming took 2 bases from V and 7 from J, leaving 13 bases between them. The CDR3 is made up of 15 amino acids. Germline assignment: CDR1 SGDLS and CDR2 YYNGEE. CDR3 nucleotide sequence: TGTGCCAGCAGCGTCCGCGAGGATTTCAATTCACCCCTCCACTTT. It yields the protein CASSVREDFNSPLHF.

This chain uses TRBV10-1 with TRBJ2-1; D may be TRBD2 (5 bases). The CDR3 loop spans 15 amino acids. CDR1 is WNHNN and CDR2 is SYGVQD in the germline V gene (reference sequence). V dropped 3 bases and J dropped 9 bases, with 18 bases sitting between them. CDR3: CASSEFSGELGEQFF. CDR3 DNA sequence: TGCGCCAGCAGTGAATTTAGTGGGGAGTTGGGTGAGCAGTTCTTC.

This chain links TRBV7-9 with TRBJ2-3, with D perhaps matching TRBD1 (5 bases). The CDR3 extends over 13 amino acids. Germline-derived CDR1 and CDR2 are SEHNR and FQNEAQ (reference sequence). Deletions cut 5 bases from V and 4 bases from J, with 10 bases between. For the CDR3, the DNA is TGTGCCAGCAGCGCCCAGGGCGCAGATACGCAGTATTTT. It encodes CASSAQGADTQYF.

The chain has TRBV25-1 and TRBJ1-2, with 10 bases fitting TRBD1. Germline V gene lookup returns CDR1 MGHDK and CDR2 SYGVNS. The trim removed 6 bases at V and 8 bases at J, leaving 12 bases unmatched. CDR3 length: 15 residues. DNA for the CDR3: TGTGCCAGCAGGCCTCAGACAGGGGGCATGGGAGGCTACACCTTC. Its translation is CASRPQTGGMGGYTF.

The chain is built from TRBV6-6 and TRBJ2-3; D perhaps matches TRBD2 (5 bases). From germline, CDR1 is MNHNY and CDR2 SVGAGI (reference sequence). V was clipped by 2 bases and J by 4 bases, with 10 bases between them. The CDR3 is made up of 14 amino acids. The CDR3 region has the DNA TGTGCCAGCAGTTACGAATTGGAGGCAGATACGCAGTATTTT. This encodes CASSYELEADTQYF.

This clone was found a few times. V is TRBV19 and J is TRBJ1-5, with a possible D match to TRBD1 (6 bases). V lost 6 bases to trimming and J lost 7 bases, with 13 bases between them. Germline V gives CDR1 LNHDA, CDR2 SQIVND (reference sequence). This CDR3 region has 13 residues. CDR3 region: CASRVGAGQPQHF. CDR3 coding DNA: TGTGCCAGTAGGGTGGGGGCCGGGCAGCCCCAGCATTTT.

This clone was seen a few times. The chain couples TRBV7-6 to TRBJ2-3, with 7 bases matching TRBD1. This CDR3 is 15 amino acids long. V shed 5 bases, J shed 0 bases, and the junction held 5 bases outside the gene matches. The V gene's germline CDR1 is SGHVS and CDR2 FNYEAQ. For the CDR3, the DNA is TGTGCCAGCAGCCCGGGGACAGCTAGCACAGATACGCAGTATTTT. It is translated as CASSPGTASTDTQYF.

This rearrangement joins TRBV5-5 to TRBJ1-1; TRBD1 might be the D (5 bases). Trimming removed 0 bases from V and 1 base from J, with 10 bases in between. Germline CDR1 is SGHKS and CDR2 is YYEKEE (reference sequence). This CDR3 is built from 15 residues. CDR3 DNA sequence: TGTGCCAGCAGCTTGGTTGGGGGGGGGAACACTGAAGCTTTCTTT. Translating gives CASSLVGGGNTEAFF.

The rearrangement links TRBV18 to TRBJ1-2; D gene ambiguous. Germline V gives CDR1 KGHSH, CDR2 LQKENI. The CDR3 extends over 14 amino acids. V lost 0 bases and J 4 bases, leaving 9 bases between the germline ends. The CDR3 reads CASSPPGRFYGYTF. The CDR3 DNA follows: TGTGCCAGCTCACCACCTGGCAGGTTCTATGGCTACACCTTC.

This clone came up a few times. The chain is built from TRBV18 and TRBJ1-1; D is unresolved. V was cut by 3 bases and J by 4 bases, with 9 bases left in between. The CDR3 loop spans 13 amino acids. The germline V gene has CDR1 KGHSH and CDR2 LQKENI. CDR3 amino acids: CASSPQASTEAFF. CDR3 nucleotide sequence: TGTGCCAGCTCACCTCAGGCGTCCACTGAAGCTTTCTTT.

This clone turned up a few times. This sequence joins TRBV4-1 and TRBJ2-1, with TRBD2 matching 8 bases. This CDR3 contains 15 residues. Losses at the gene ends were 4 bases for V and 1 base for J; bases not matched to a gene: 3. Germline CDR1 MGHRA, CDR2 YSYEKL. The CDR3 region has the DNA TGCGCCAGCAGCCTCACTAGCGGATCCTACAATGAGCAGTTCTTC. It is translated as CASSLTSGSYNEQFF.

V and J are TRBV27 and TRBJ1-1; D remains unclear. CDR3 size: 16 residues. Trimming took off 4 bases at V and 5 bases at J, with 20 bases between the two ends. Germline V lookup: CDR1 MNHEY, CDR2 SMNVEV (reference sequence). The DNA for the CDR3 is TGTGCCAGCAGTTCTTTCCTATTCGGGGTGGGTACTGAAGCTTTCTTT. Protein: CASSSFLFGVGTEAFF.

This clone has only a few counts. This rearrangement joins TRBV7-6 to TRBJ2-7, with unresolved D. The V and J ends lost 1 base and 0 bases respectively, with 10 bases between them. CDR1 is SGHVS and CDR2 is FNYEAQ in the germline V gene. This CDR3 comprises 15 residues. The CDR3 DNA reads as TGTGCCAGCAGCTTAGGTTCTCCGAGCTCCTACGAGCAGTACTTC. Amino acid sequence: CASSLGSPSSYEQYF.

In the case of this clone: One end of the junction fails to match germline, which may point to a read error. The gene calls are TRBV5-1 and TRBJ2-3, with TRBD1 matching 8 bases. In germline, CDR1 is SGHRS, CDR2 YFSETQ. This CDR3 comprises 15 residues. The DNA of the CDR3 is TGCGCCAGCAGTTTGGAGGACAGGGCGGTAGATACGCAGTATTTT. Amino acid sequence: CASSLEDRAVDTQYF.

There are a few counts of this clone. The chain employs TRBV4-1 and TRBJ2-1; TRBD2 agrees at 10 bases. V was pared by 3 bases and J by 5 bases, with 10 bases of the junction left unmatched. The CDR3 is 17 amino acids. The germline gives CDR1 MGHRA, CDR2 YSYEKL. CDR3 sequence reads: CASSHTLTSGHHNEQFF. The CDR3 DNA reads TGCGCCAGCAGCCACACATTGACTAGCGGGCATCACAATGAGCAGTTCTTC.

V and J are TRBV30 and TRBJ2-3; 10 bases are shared with TRBD2. CDR3 length: 13 amino acids. Germline CDR1 is GTSNPN and CDR2 is SVGIG (reference sequence). V trimming: 8 bases; J trimming: 4 bases; junction bases outside the gene matches: 6. CDR3 in amino acids: CAISSGGADTQYF. In DNA form, the CDR3 reads TGTGCCATCTCCAGCGGGGGGGCAGATACGCAGTATTTT. Supplemented by reference TRBV30 and TRBJ2-3, the full variable domain reads SQTIHQWPATLVQPVGSPLSLECTVEGTSNPNLYWYRQAAGRGLQLLFYSVGIGQISSEVPQNLSASRPQDRQFILSSKKLLLSDSGFYLCAISSGGADTQYFGPGTRLTVL.

The V and J genes are TRBV7-2 and TRBJ2-3; tentatively, D is TRBD2 (5 bases). The CDR3 extends over 15 amino acids. Trimming took off 5 bases at V and 1 base at J, with 13 bases between the two ends. Per the germline V gene, CDR1 is SGHTA and CDR2 is FQGNSA. The CDR3 bases are TGTGCCAGCAGCCACTGGGGAGCCCGCACAGATACGCAGTATTTT. It translates to CASSHWGARTDTQYF.